A selection of T cell receptor beta chains follows, all from one sample in a study of OX40 agonist ivuxolimab in advanced cancers. Only in-frame clones appear in the TCRdb table, and some are missing; sequencing was by immunoSEQ multiplex PCR. The sample includes roughly 40,000 clones, more than 80% of them seen just once. Sequenced material: CD4+ or CD8+ T cells sorted from blood, taken in a trial of the OX40 agonist ivuxolimab. All receptors derive from an adult with an advanced solid tumor such as melanoma, head and neck, liver or kidney cancer. The CDR3 runs from the conserved cysteine through the conserved F or W. Each record gives: V gene, D gene, clone size, J gene, CDR3 protein, CDR3 DNA. The D gene is left open where the match is weak. Size tells how often a clone was seen (once, few, many) or the class of an expanded clone, and some rows leave it out.

v_call: TRBV5-1; d_call: .; clone_size: .; j_call: TRBJ2-7; cdr3_aa: CASSLGGDSFPYEQYF; cdr3_nt: TGCGCCAGCAGCTTGGGGGGAGACAGTTTTCCCTACGAGCAGTACTTC
v_call: TRBV5-1; d_call: TRBD1; clone_size: .; j_call: TRBJ1-2; cdr3_aa: CASSLAGQGAEGYTF; cdr3_nt: TGCGCCAGCAGCTTGGCAGGACAGGGGGCGGAGGGCTACACCTTC
v_call: TRBV7-3; d_call: TRBD1; clone_size: .; j_call: TRBJ2-3; cdr3_aa: CASSPGGDTQYF; cdr3_nt: TGTGCCAGCAGCCCAGGGGGAGATACGCAGTATTTT
v_call: TRBV28; d_call: .; clone_size: once; j_call: TRBJ2-3; cdr3_aa: CASGGIRSTDTQYF; cdr3_nt: TGTGCCAGCGGGGGGATCCGAAGCACAGATACGCAGTATTTT
v_call: TRBV28; d_call: TRBD2; clone_size: .; j_call: TRBJ2-3; cdr3_aa: CASGSYSGRRNTQYF; cdr3_nt: TGTGCCAGCGGATCCTATAGCGGGAGGAGGAATACGCAGTATTTT
v_call: TRBV20-1; d_call: .; clone_size: .; j_call: TRBJ2-7; cdr3_aa: CSASLHSEQNF; cdr3_nt: TGCAGTGCTAGCTTGCATAGCGAACAGAACTTC
v_call: TRBV19; d_call: .; clone_size: .; j_call: TRBJ2-1; cdr3_aa: CASTSHKNDEQFF; cdr3_nt: TGTGCCAGTACCTCCCACAAGAACGATGAGCAGTTCTTC
v_call: TRBV25-1; d_call: .; clone_size: .; j_call: TRBJ1-5; cdr3_aa: CASSGGGIQPQHF; cdr3_nt: TGTGCCAGCAGTGGGGGGGGAATTCAGCCCCAGCATTTT
v_call: TRBV29-1; d_call: TRBD1; clone_size: .; j_call: TRBJ2-3; cdr3_aa: CSVDSGRQGAVDTQYF; cdr3_nt: TGCAGCGTTGATTCAGGTAGACAGGGGGCCGTAGATACGCAGTATTTT
v_call: TRBV9; d_call: TRBD1; clone_size: .; j_call: TRBJ1-4; cdr3_aa: CASSGQGANEKLFF; cdr3_nt: TGTGCCAGCAGCGGACAGGGAGCTAATGAAAAACTGTTTTTT